These 27 T cell receptor beta chains were all obtained from the same sample, sequenced in a study of cytomegalovirus exposure and HLA in healthy donors (dated by TCRdb to 2015 to 2018). Libraries were constructed by the immunoSEQ multiplex PCR assay. A mixture of 60 forward primers for TCR Vbeta segments and 13 reverse primers for TCR Jbeta segments was used in the multiplex PCR. TCRdb obtained this table from immuneACCESS and retained in-frame rearrangements with V and J assigned. These tables miss some clones; where compared with another copy, unresolved V genes account for less than half of the shortfall, and the remainder is unexplained. The sample's table covers roughly 150,000 clones. Clones ranked in the top ten supply 1.5% to 2% of the sample. Input material: PBMCs. These TCRs come from a woman between 50 and 59 years old in good health and CMV-seronegative.

The rearrangement joins TRBV6-1 to TRBJ2-7; 8 nucleotides line up with TRBD1. Germline loops: CDR1 MNHNS, CDR2 SASEGT. J was trimmed by 5 bases and V by 6 bases; bases with no gene match: 12. The CDR3 sequence is 15 residues long. This CDR3 is CASREQGASFHEQYF. CDR3 in DNA: TGTGCCAGCAGGGAGCAGGGGGCCTCATTCCACGAGCAGTACTTC.

The rearrangement joins TRBV9 to TRBJ2-2; 9 nucleotides align to TRBD1. The V gene end was trimmed by 4 bases and the J gene end by 5 bases; junction bases not matched to a gene: 12. This CDR3 spans 17 amino acids. CDR1 and CDR2 from the germline V gene are SGDLS and YYNGEE. The CDR3 DNA sequence: TGTGCCAGCAGCCCACGAGTTGGACAGGGGAGAACCGGGGAGCTGTTTTTT. Residues: CASSPRVGQGRTGELFF.

The chain combines TRBV7-9 with TRBJ2-5, with D perhaps TRBD2 (5 bases). The ends were cut back, 5 bases at V and 5 bases at J, with 12 bases in the middle. The CDR3 sequence is 13 residues long. Per the germline V gene, CDR1 is SEHNR and CDR2 is FQNEAQ (reference sequence). The CDR3 DNA sequence: TGTGCCAGCAGCCAGCACGGGGTGGAGACCCAGTACTTC. Translated, it gives CASSQHGVETQYF.

The chain has TRBV30 and TRBJ1-5, with 8 bases fitting TRBD1. CDR3 size: 15 residues. Germline CDR1 and CDR2: GTSNPN and SVGIG (reference sequence). With 2 bases clipped from V and 5 bases from J, the junction kept 8 bases outside the gene matches. CDR3 coding DNA: TGTGCCTGGAGTACCCAGGGGGCGTCCTATCAGCCCCAGCATTTT. It yields the protein CAWSTQGASYQPQHF.

The chain links TRBV27 to TRBJ1-5; D is perhaps TRBD1 (5 bases). Looked up from germline, CDR1 is MNHEY and CDR2 is SMNVEV (reference sequence). Trimming pared 6 bases from V and 1 base from J, leaving 10 bases between. CDR3 length: 14 residues. The CDR3 nucleotides are TGTGCCAGCAGACTCGGACAAAGCAATCAGCCCCAGCATTTT. It is translated as CASRLGQSNQPQHF.

This sequence joins TRBV29-1 and TRBJ2-2; the D gene is possibly TRBD1 (6 bases). The germline gives CDR1 SQVTM, CDR2 ANQGSEA. The V end lost 6 bases, the J end lost 3 bases, and 17 bases lay between the germline ends. This CDR3 contains 15 residues. CDR3 residues: CSVVDRQLDTGELFF. The CDR3 region has the DNA TGCAGCGTGGTCGACAGGCAGTTGGACACCGGGGAGCTGTTTTTT.

The gene calls are TRBV7-9 and TRBJ1-3, with D maybe TRBD1 (5 bases). Germline V gene sequence: CDR1 SEHNR, CDR2 FQNEAQ (reference sequence). This CDR3 has 16 residues. Trimming left V 3 bases short and J 3 bases short, with 15 bases between. CDR3 bases: TGTGCCAGCAGCTTCGGGGGGGAAGGGAATGGAAACACCATATATTTT. Translation: CASSFGGEGNGNTIYF.

This sequence joins TRBV19 and TRBJ2-3; 9 bases line up with TRBD1. Germline lookup yields CDR1 LNHDA and CDR2 SQIVND (reference sequence). The CDR3 is 15 amino acids. V gave up 6 bases and J gave up 2 bases; unmatched junction bases: 6. DNA of the CDR3: TGTGCCAGTAGCGACAGGGGGAGTAACACAGATACGCAGTATTTT. This gives the protein CASSDRGSNTDTQYF.

The chain carries TRBV28 and TRBJ2-5; 11 bases match TRBD2. This CDR3 region has 14 residues. The V gene's germline CDR1 is MDHEN and CDR2 SYDVKM. V lost 6 bases and J lost 2; bases outside the gene matches: 2. The CDR3 nucleotides read TGTGCCAGCAGCGGGACTAGCGGTCAAGAGACCCAGTACTTC. Translating gives CASSGTSGQETQYF.

This chain joins TRBV6-5 and TRBJ2-7; tentative D call: TRBD2 (6 bases). The CDR3 covers 15 residues. The germline gives CDR1 MNHEY, CDR2 SVGAGI. V shed 0 bases and J shed 0 bases, with 9 bases lying between them. This CDR3 is CASSYSGDSSYEQYF. DNA for the CDR3: TGTGCCAGCAGTTACTCTGGGGACTCCTCCTACGAGCAGTACTTC.

This rearrangement joins TRBV7-2 to TRBJ2-5, with 9 bases matching TRBD2. From germline, CDR1 is SGHTA and CDR2 FQGNSA. V lost 5 bases to trimming and J lost 5 bases; unmatched junction nucleotides: 9. The CDR3 length is 15 residues. Written as DNA, the CDR3 is TGTGCCAGCAGCCAGGCGGGGGGGGCTGGGGAGACCCAGTACTTC. Translating it yields CASSQAGGAGETQYF. Combining the CDR3 with reference TRBV7-2 and TRBJ2-5 gives the whole variable domain GAGVSQSPSNKVTEKGKDVELRCDPISGHTALYWYRQSLGQGLEFLIYFQGNSAPDKSGLPSDRFSAERTGGSVSTLTIQRTQQEDSAVYLCASSQAGGAGETQYFGPGTRLLVL.

J is TRBJ1-6 and V is TRBV30, with D maybe TRBD1 (5 bases). From germline, CDR1 is GTSNPN and CDR2 SVGIG (reference sequence). The CDR3 loop spans 13 amino acids. Between the trimmed V and J ends, which lost 4 bases and 7 bases, there was a span of 11 bases. The chain's CDR3 is CAWTGGGNSPLHF. CDR3 in DNA: TGTGCCTGGACTGGGGGGGGGAATTCACCCCTCCACTTT. The complete variable domain, with remaining parts taken from reference TRBV30 and TRBJ1-6, reads SQTIHQWPATLVQPVGSPLSLECTVEGTSNPNLYWYRQAAGRGLQLLFYSVGIGQISSEVPQNLSASRPQDRQFILSSKKLLLSDSGFYLCAWTGGGNSPLHFGNGTRLTVT.

The chain has TRBV28 and TRBJ2-7, with D perhaps matching TRBD1 (5 bases). Germline CDR1 is MDHEN and CDR2 is SYDVKM. The CDR3 is 15 residues long. Trimming cost V 1 base and J 1 base, with 11 bases left between them. CDR3 in amino acids: CASSLSGHVSYEQYF. The CDR3, as DNA: TGTGCCAGCAGTTTATCCGGACATGTATCCTACGAGCAGTACTTC.

V usage is TRBV28 and J usage is TRBJ2-1, with D possibly matching TRBD1 (6 bases). Per the germline V gene, CDR1 is MDHEN and CDR2 is SYDVKM. The CDR3 contains 13 residues. Trimming stripped 5 bases from V and 9 bases from J, with 14 bases between. The CDR3 DNA sequence: TGTGCCAGCAGTCTTCCTCCCAGGGGTGAGCAGTTCTTC. This codes for CASSLPPRGEQFF. Full variable domain (remainder filled in from reference TRBV28 and TRBJ2-1): DVKVTQSSRYLVKRTGEKVFLECVQDMDHENMFWYRQDPGLGLRLIYFSYDVKMKEKGDIPEGYSVSREKKERFSLILESASTNQTSMYLCASSLPPRGEQFFGPGTRLTVL.

The chain combines TRBV30 with TRBJ2-5; 7 bases are shared with TRBD2. CDR1 is GTSNPN and CDR2 is SVGIG in the germline V gene (reference sequence). Germline trimming cut 5 bases from V and 5 bases from J; bases unmatched to any gene: 5. The CDR3 extends over 12 amino acids. The CDR3 sequence: CAWERGGETQYF. As DNA, the CDR3 is TGTGCCTGGGAGAGGGGAGGGGAGACCCAGTACTTC.

The rearrangement uses TRBV2 and TRBJ2-7; the D gene is possibly TRBD1 (6 bases). Germline assignment: CDR1 SNHLY and CDR2 FYNNEI. Trimming removed 7 bases at V and 0 bases at J, with 10 bases between. The CDR3 is made up of 13 amino acids. The DNA of the CDR3 is TGTGCCAGCAACAGGGACGCCTCCTACGAGCAGTACTTC. Protein: CASNRDASYEQYF.

CDR3 coding DNA: TGTGCCAGAAGCTTGGGGATGAGACAGGGCCCCACTGAAGCTTTCTTT. Translation: CARSLGMRQGPTEAFF. The genes are TRBV5-3 and TRBJ1-1; TRBD1 matches 7 bases. TRBV5-3 is an open reading frame whose function is uncertain. The CDR3 loop spans 16 amino acids. The V segment lost 0 bases and the J segment 4 bases; nucleotides outside the gene matches: 9.

The chain is built from TRBV10-2 and TRBJ2-6; the D is unclear. Germline CDR1 WSHSY, CDR2 SAAADI. CDR3 length: 17 residues. The V end lost 0 bases, the J end lost 0 bases, and 9 bases lay between the germline ends. CDR3 loop: CASSESPVYSGANVLTF. The CDR3 nucleotides read TGCGCCAGCAGTGAGTCCCCCGTCTACTCTGGGGCCAACGTCCTGACTTTC.

V is TRBV9 and J is TRBJ1-1; D is undetermined. Germline CDR1 reads SGDLS; CDR2 reads YYNGEE. CDR3 length: 13 amino acids. The V and J ends lost 7 bases and 3 bases respectively, with 13 bases between them. For the CDR3, the DNA is TGTGCCAGCGCCCGGGTAGCGGACACTGAAGCTTTCTTT. Protein product: CASARVADTEAFF.

This chain links TRBV28 with TRBJ2-5; D may be TRBD2 (5 bases). Trimming took off 6 bases at V and 2 bases at J, with 19 bases between the two ends. This CDR3 comprises 16 residues. Germline-derived CDR1 and CDR2 are MDHEN and SYDVKM. The CDR3 nucleotides read TGTGCCAGCAGCCTTGGACTGAAAGACCCTCAAGAGACCCAGTACTTC. As protein: CASSLGLKDPQETQYF.

V and J are TRBV27 and TRBJ2-3; 11 positions agree with TRBD2. The CDR3 covers 16 residues. With V trimmed by 5 bases and J by 2 bases, 6 bases remained unmatched. Germline CDR1 MNHEY, CDR2 SMNVEV (reference sequence). The CDR3 sequence: CASSTSLAGDTDTQYF. For the CDR3, the DNA is TGTGCCAGCAGTACCTCACTAGCGGGGGACACAGATACGCAGTATTTT.

V gene TRBV5-1 combines with J gene TRBJ1-4; 9 bases match TRBD1. Germline V gene lookup returns CDR1 SGHRS and CDR2 YFSETQ. V dropped 4 bases and J dropped 6; count of bases not matched to a gene: 7. The CDR3 consists of 15 residues. CDR3 DNA sequence: TGCGCCAGCAGCCCGACAGGGGGACGGGATGAAAAACTGTTTTTT. Translating it yields CASSPTGGRDEKLFF.

The rearrangement uses TRBV6-6 and TRBJ1-6, with D possibly being TRBD1 (6 bases). Trimming cost V 0 bases and J 7 bases, with 7 bases left between them. Germline CDR1 MNHNY, CDR2 SVGAGI (reference sequence). The CDR3 consists of 14 residues. CDR3 sequence (DNA): TGTGCCAGCAGTTACTCCACAGGGAATTCACCCCTCCACTTT. Residues: CASSYSTGNSPLHF.

This sequence joins TRBV19 and TRBJ1-4, with D uncertain. This CDR3 contains 15 residues. The germline V gene has CDR1 LNHDA and CDR2 SQIVND (reference sequence). V was trimmed by 6 bases and J by 6 bases, leaving 17 bases between them. The CDR3 region has the DNA TGTGCCAGTAGGCCTATCCGGAGCGGGGATGAAAAACTGTTTTTT. This codes for CASRPIRSGDEKLFF.

The chain links TRBV28 to TRBJ1-6; D is undetermined. The V end lost 5 bases, the J end lost 7 bases, and 3 bases lay between the germline ends. Germline CDR1 and CDR2: MDHEN and SYDVKM. CDR3 size: 11 residues. As DNA, the CDR3 is TGTGCCAGCAGTGTAAATTCACCCCTCCACTTT. Its protein is CASSVNSPLHF.

The chain has TRBV28 and TRBJ1-6, with 8 bases matching TRBD1. V lost 6 bases, J lost 5 bases, and 9 bases stayed unmatched. The CDR3 length is 16 residues. Germline CDR1 reads MDHEN; CDR2 reads SYDVKM. CDR3 bases: TGTGCCAGCAGGGGGACAGGCGGAGGGGATAATTCACCCCTCCACTTT. Translation gives CASRGTGGGDNSPLHF.

This chain joins TRBV2 and TRBJ1-5; D gene ambiguous. V lost 7 bases and J lost 5, with 15 bases in between. CDR3 length: 14 amino acids. CDR1 is SNHLY and CDR2 is FYNNEI in the germline V gene. The CDR3 protein is CASTSGGIHQPQHF. The DNA for the CDR3 is TGTGCCAGCACCAGCGGAGGGATCCATCAGCCCCAGCATTTT.